This TCR beta chain was sequenced during a study of cytomegalovirus exposure and HLA in healthy donors. In regard to this clone: No antigen is known for it.

V shed 3 bases and J shed 8 bases, with 12 bases lying between them. CDR1 is SGHNT and CDR2 is YYREEE in the germline V gene (reference sequence). This CDR3 has 13 residues. Study conclusions and caveats: Reports credit the classifier with highly specific, highly sensitive diagnosis of cytomegalovirus status. An analysis done earlier found most TCR beta V segments productive about 87% or about 30% of the time.

Use of 60 Vbeta and 13 Jbeta primers characterized the PCR. Assay: immunoSEQ multiplex PCR; the TCRdb copy retains only in-frame clones and omits some. This sample's clone table lists 150,000 to 200,000 clones. The sequencing input was PBMCs. The chain employs TRBV5-4 and TRBJ1-3, with D tentatively TRBD1 (5 bases). This clonotype originated in a woman under 30 in good health and CMV-seropositive. CDR3 in DNA: TGTGCCAGCAGCTCGCAGGGTTTGTACACCATATATTTT. Translating gives CASSSQGLYTIYF.